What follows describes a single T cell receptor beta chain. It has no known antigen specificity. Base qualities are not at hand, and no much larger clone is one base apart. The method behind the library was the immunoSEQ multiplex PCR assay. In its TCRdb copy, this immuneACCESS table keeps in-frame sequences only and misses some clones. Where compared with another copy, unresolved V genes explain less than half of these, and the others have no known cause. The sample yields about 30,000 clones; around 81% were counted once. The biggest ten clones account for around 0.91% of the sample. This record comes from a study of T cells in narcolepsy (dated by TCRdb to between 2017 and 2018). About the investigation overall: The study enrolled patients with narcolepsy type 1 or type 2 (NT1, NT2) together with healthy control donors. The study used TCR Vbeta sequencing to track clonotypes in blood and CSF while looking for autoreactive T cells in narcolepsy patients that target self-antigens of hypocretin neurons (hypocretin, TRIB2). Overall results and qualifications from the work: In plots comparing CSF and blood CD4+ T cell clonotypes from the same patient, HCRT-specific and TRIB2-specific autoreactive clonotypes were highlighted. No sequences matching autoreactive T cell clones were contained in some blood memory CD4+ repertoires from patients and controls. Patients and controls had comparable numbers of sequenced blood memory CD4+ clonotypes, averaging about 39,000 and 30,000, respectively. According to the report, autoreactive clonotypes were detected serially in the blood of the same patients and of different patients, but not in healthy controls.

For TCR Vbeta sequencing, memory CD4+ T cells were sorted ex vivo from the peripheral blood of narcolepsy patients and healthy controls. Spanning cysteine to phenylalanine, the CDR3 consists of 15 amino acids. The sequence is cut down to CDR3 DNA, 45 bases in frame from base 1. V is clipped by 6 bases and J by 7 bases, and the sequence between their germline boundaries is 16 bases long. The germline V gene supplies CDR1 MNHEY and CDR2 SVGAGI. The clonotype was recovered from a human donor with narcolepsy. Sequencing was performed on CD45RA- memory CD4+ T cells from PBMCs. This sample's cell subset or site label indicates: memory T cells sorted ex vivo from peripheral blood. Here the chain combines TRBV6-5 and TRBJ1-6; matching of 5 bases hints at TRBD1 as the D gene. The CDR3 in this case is CASSPGGDGNSPLHF. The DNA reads TGTGCCAGCAGCCCCGGCGGGGACGGGAATTCACCCCTCCACTTT.